The next 18 T cell receptor beta chains were all read from a single sample in a study of T cell repertoires in aging, cancer and after chemotherapy. Multiplex touch-down PCR with TRB-A/B primers amplified rearranged V-D-J TRB sequences. Using its own MiXCR run on the multiplex PCR reads, TCRdb lists one record per CDR3 protein. The data hold around 680 distinct CDR3 sequences, with around a third observed a single time. Amplification of TCR beta used genomic DNA extracted from peripheral blood. The specimen was blood. The receptors shown here come from a human donor with a blood cancer.

The genes are TRBV27 and TRBJ2-3, with TRBD2 matching over 7 bases. The CDR3 contains 17 residues. Trimming at V came to 3 bases and at J to 1 base, leaving 10 bases not matched to a gene. The germline V gene encodes CDR1 MNHEY and CDR2 SMNVEV (reference sequence). The CDR3 reads CASSFSWGGRGTDTQYF. The CDR3 region has the DNA TGTGCCAGCAGTTTCTCCTGGGGTGGGAGGGGCACAGATACGCAGTATTTT.

By proportion, this clonotype is large. The V gene is TRBV29-1, the J gene TRBJ2-5; 8 nucleotides align to TRBD1. The J segment lost 5 bases and the V segment lost 7 bases, leaving 3 bases of the junction unmatched. The CDR3 length is 11 residues. Germline V gene lookup returns CDR1 SQVTM and CDR2 ANQGSEA. As DNA, the CDR3 is TGCAGCGCCCGGGACAGGGAGACCCAGTACTTC. Translating gives CSARDRETQYF.

V is TRBV20-1 and J is TRBJ2-1; D remains ambiguous. The germline V gene has CDR1 DFQATT and CDR2 SNEGSKA (reference sequence). The CDR3 has 14 amino acids. V was cut by 5 bases and J by 2 bases, with 13 bases left in between. This CDR3 reads CSAPPSAAYNEQFF. CDR3 DNA: TGCAGTGCTCCCCCGAGCGCGGCCTACAATGAGCAGTTCTTC.

This chain connects TRBV5-6 to TRBJ2-5; tentatively, D is TRBD2 (6 bases). The CDR3 runs to 15 residues. V shed 3 bases and J shed 5 bases, with 17 bases lying between them. Germline V lookup: CDR1 SGHDT, CDR2 YYEEEE. This CDR3 reads CASSSYVGGSETQYF. The DNA of the CDR3 is TGTGCCAGCAGCTCGTACGTGGGGGGAAGCGAGACCCAGTACTTC.

The chain combines TRBV27 with TRBJ2-7; 14 positions agree with TRBD2. The J call may be faulty, since TRBJ2-1 better matches the DNA end. CDR1 and CDR2 from the germline V gene are MNHEY and SMNVEV (reference sequence). This CDR3 is built from 15 residues. CDR3 sequence (DNA): TGTGCCAGCAGTTCCGGGACTAGCGGGGGAGATGAGCAGTTCTTC. Translating gives CASSSGTSGGDEQFF.

This clonotype counts as hyperexpanded. V usage is TRBV29-1 and J usage is TRBJ1-2; D remains unclear. From germline, CDR1 is SQVTM and CDR2 ANQGSEA. The CDR3 has 14 amino acids. Between the trimmed V and J ends, which lost 0 bases and 4 bases, there was a span of 12 bases. The CDR3 DNA is TGCAGCGTTGAAGATCTGGAGGGCGCCTATGGCTACACCTTC. Protein sequence: CSVEDLEGAYGYTF.

By proportion, this clonotype is large. J is TRBJ2-2 and V is TRBV30, with 9 bases fitting TRBD1. The CDR3 totals 16 residues. The J segment lost 5 bases and the V segment lost 2 bases, leaving 9 bases of the junction unmatched. Looked up from germline, CDR1 is GTSNPN and CDR2 is SVGIG (reference sequence). The CDR3 is CAWSRPQGARTGELFF. The CDR3 bases are TGTGCCTGGAGTAGGCCACAGGGGGCGCGGACCGGGGAGCTGTTTTTT. The full variable domain, with the rest looked up from reference TRBV30 and TRBJ2-2, is SQTIHQWPATLVQPVGSPLSLECTVEGTSNPNLYWYRQAAGRGLQLLFYSVGIGQISSEVPQNLSASRPQDRQFILSSKKLLLSDSGFYLCAWSRPQGARTGELFFGEGSRLTVL.

Relative to its sample, this clonotype is medium-sized. V and J are TRBV30 and TRBJ2-1, with 12 bases fitting TRBD2. This CDR3 region has 15 residues. V gave up 1 base and J gave up 9 bases; unmatched junction bases: 7. Germline V gives CDR1 GTSNPN, CDR2 SVGIG (reference sequence). The CDR3 sequence: CAWSGLAGASGEQFF. In DNA form, the CDR3 reads TGTGCCTGGAGTGGACTAGCGGGGGCCTCGGGTGAGCAGTTCTTC.

The chain employs TRBV18 and TRBJ2-2; 7 positions agree with TRBD1. The CDR3 has 14 amino acids. Per germline, CDR1 KGHSH and CDR2 LQKENI. The ends lost 4 bases at V and 6 bases at J; junction bases unmatched: 5. In DNA, the CDR3 is TGTGCCAGCTCACAAGGACAGGACGCCGGGGAGCTGTTTTTT. It yields the protein CASSQGQDAGELFF.

In its sample, this clonotype ranks as medium-sized (0.01 to 0.1%). This chain connects TRBV30 to TRBJ2-7, with D hard to call. V lost 0 bases and J lost 4, with 4 bases in between. CDR3 size: 11 residues. Germline V CDR1 and CDR2: GTSNPN, SVGIG (reference sequence). The CDR3: CAWSVLYEQYF. Written as DNA, the CDR3 is TGTGCCTGGAGTGTTTTGTACGAGCAGTACTTC.

V gene TRBV5-1 combines with J gene TRBJ2-3; 9 bases line up with TRBD1. The V gene's germline CDR1 is SGHRS and CDR2 YFSETQ. The CDR3 totals 15 residues. Losses at the gene ends were 2 bases for V and 4 bases for J; bases not matched to a gene: 5. The CDR3 region is CASSLGQGRPDTQYF. The CDR3 nucleotides are TGCGCCAGCAGCTTAGGACAGGGGAGGCCAGATACGCAGTATTTT.

This clonotype was observed once. The chain recombines TRBV5-4 with TRBJ2-5; the D gene could be TRBD1 or TRBD2 (6 bases each). Per germline, CDR1 SGHNT and CDR2 YYREEE (reference sequence). V was shortened by 4 bases and J by 5 bases, with 18 bases between the two germline ends. The CDR3 has 15 amino acids. The DNA of the CDR3 is TGTGCCAGCAGCATGGGGGCGGGGCTCCTTGAGACCCAGTACTTC. It codes for CASSMGAGLLETQYF.

The table lists this clonotype with a few counts. The V gene is TRBV15, the J gene TRBJ2-1, with D perhaps TRBD2 (6 bases). The length of the CDR3 is 16 residues. Germline V CDR1 and CDR2: LNHNV, YYDKDF (reference sequence). Between the trimmed V and J ends, which lost 5 bases and 6 bases, there was a span of 20 bases. Written as DNA, the CDR3 is TGTGCCACCAGCTCAGAGGTCCCGGGAGCAGTCAATGAGCAGTTCTTC. It codes for CATSSEVPGAVNEQFF.

This clonotype came up a few times. This chain uses TRBV6-5 with TRBJ1-6; D might be TRBD1 (6 bases). V gave up 8 bases and J gave up 10 bases, with 18 bases separating them. Germline V gives CDR1 MNHEY, CDR2 SVGAGI. There are 14 residues in the CDR3. The CDR3 DNA is TGTGCCAGCTCTAGGGGGAGAGGGCGATCACCCCTCCACTTT. It specifies CASSRGRGRSPLHF.

By share of the sample, this clonotype is medium-sized (0.01 to 0.1%). This chain links TRBV12-3 or TRBV12-4 with TRBJ1-6; D uncertain. The CDR3 is made up of 13 amino acids. V was pared by 3 bases and J by 10 bases, with 10 bases between. The CDR3 region is CASSLGWMSPLHF. CDR3 sequence (DNA): TGTGCCAGCAGTTTGGGATGGATGTCACCCCTCCACTTT.

This clonotype is categorized as large. This chain uses TRBV18 with TRBJ2-7; D gene uncertain. The V gene's germline CDR1 is KGHSH and CDR2 LQKENI. The CDR3 consists of 15 residues. Trimming shortened V by 1 base and J by 6 bases, and 16 bases separated the two germline ends. This chain's CDR3 is CASSPQDGVHGEQYF. The CDR3 nucleotides read TGTGCCAGCTCACCACAAGACGGAGTGCACGGCGAGCAGTACTTC. The full variable domain, rest sourced from reference TRBV18 and TRBJ2-7, is NAGVMQNPRHLVRRRGQEARLRCSPMKGHSHVYWYRQLPEEGLKFMVYLQKENIIDESGMPKERFSAEFPKEGPSILRIQQVVRGDSAAYFCASSPQDGVHGEQYFGPGTRLTVT.

This clonotype has a handful of counts. This chain joins TRBV19 and TRBJ2-7; D unclear. From germline, CDR1 is LNHDA and CDR2 SQIVND (reference sequence). This CDR3 comprises 11 residues. Trimming took off 4 bases at V and 5 bases at J, with 6 bases between the two ends. The CDR3 region has the DNA TGTGCCAGTAGTAAAAGGGACGAGCAGTACTTC. Residues: CASSKRDEQYF.

This clonotype was counted a few times. This chain joins TRBV15 and TRBJ2-1; the D is unclear. The germline V and J ends were trimmed by 0 bases and 3 bases, with 9 bases remaining between them. The CDR3 runs to 15 residues. CDR1 and CDR2 (germline): LNHNV, YYDKDF (reference sequence). This CDR3 is CATSRDQAGYNEQFF. The CDR3 nucleotides are TGTGCCACCAGCAGAGATCAGGCCGGCTACAATGAGCAGTTCTTC.